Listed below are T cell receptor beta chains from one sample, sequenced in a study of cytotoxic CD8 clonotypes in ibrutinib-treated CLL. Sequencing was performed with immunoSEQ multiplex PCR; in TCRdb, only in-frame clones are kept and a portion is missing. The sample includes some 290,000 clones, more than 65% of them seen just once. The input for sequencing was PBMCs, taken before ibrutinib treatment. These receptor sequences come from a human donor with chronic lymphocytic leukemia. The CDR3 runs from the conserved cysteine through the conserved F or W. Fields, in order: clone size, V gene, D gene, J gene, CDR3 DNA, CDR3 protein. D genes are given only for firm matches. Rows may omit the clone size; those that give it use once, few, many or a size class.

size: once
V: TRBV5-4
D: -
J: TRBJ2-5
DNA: TGTGCCAGCAGCTTGGGTGGCCAAGAGACCCAGTACTTC
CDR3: CASSLGGQETQYF

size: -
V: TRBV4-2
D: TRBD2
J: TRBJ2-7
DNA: TGTGCCAGCAGCCAAGAATCGGGGACTAGCGGAAACTACGAGCAGTACTTC
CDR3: CASSQESGTSGNYEQYF

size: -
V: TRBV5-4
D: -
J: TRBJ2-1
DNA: TGTGCCAGCAGCTTGGCCTTGGGCGGGTTCCCCAGTGGTGAGCAGTTCTTC
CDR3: CASSLALGGFPSGEQFF

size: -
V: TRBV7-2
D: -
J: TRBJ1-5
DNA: TGTGCCAGCAGCTTAGACGGGTTAACCCAGCATTTT
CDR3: CASSLDGLTQHF

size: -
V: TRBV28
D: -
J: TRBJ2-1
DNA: TGTGCCAGCAGTTTCTTGGACCTACAGTTTGGTGAGCAGTTCTTC
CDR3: CASSFLDLQFGEQFF

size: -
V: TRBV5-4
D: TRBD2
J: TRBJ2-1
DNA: TGTGCCAGCAGCTCCGGGGCGGTAGCGGGTAACAATGAGCAGTTCTTC
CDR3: CASSSGAVAGNNEQFF

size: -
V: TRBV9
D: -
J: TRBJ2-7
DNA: TGTGCCAGCAGCCCCGGACTAACAACATCCTACGAGCAGTACTTC
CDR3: CASSPGLTTSYEQYF

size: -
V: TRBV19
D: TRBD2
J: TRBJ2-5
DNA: TGTGCCAGCGGACCGGGACTAGCGGGAGTAGAGACCCAGTACTTC
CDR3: CASGPGLAGVETQYF

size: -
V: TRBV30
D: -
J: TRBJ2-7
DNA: TGTGCCTGGAGTGGTTTAGCGGTGTACGAGCAGTACTTC
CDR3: CAWSGLAVYEQYF

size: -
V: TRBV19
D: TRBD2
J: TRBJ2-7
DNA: TGTGCCAGTAGTATCGGTTTTAGCGGGACATCCTACGAGCAGTACTTC
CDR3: CASSIGFSGTSYEQYF

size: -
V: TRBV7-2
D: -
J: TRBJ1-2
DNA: TGTGCCAGCAGCCAAGGCCAGTGGGCGGGTGATTTCTTGTATACCTTC
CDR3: CASSQGQWAGDFLYTF

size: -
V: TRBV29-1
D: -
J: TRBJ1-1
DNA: TGCAGCGTTGTCCCCAGGACCATGAACACTGAAGCTTTCTTT
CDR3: CSVVPRTMNTEAFF

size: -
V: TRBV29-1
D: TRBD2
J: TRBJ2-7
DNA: TGCAGCGTTGAACGGCTAGCGGGAGACCACGAGCAGTACTTC
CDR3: CSVERLAGDHEQYF

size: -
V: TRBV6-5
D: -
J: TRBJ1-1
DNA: TGTGCCAGCAGTTACTCCGGGGAAGTTACAGCTTTCTTT
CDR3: CASSYSGEVTAFF

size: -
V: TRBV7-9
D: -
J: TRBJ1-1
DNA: TGTGCCAGCAGCATCCTTGGTAGGGGAGTTGGTTCTGAAGCTTTCTTT
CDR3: CASSILGRGVGSEAFF

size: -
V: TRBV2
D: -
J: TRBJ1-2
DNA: TGTGCCAGCAGTGAAGGCATCAGGGGAAACTATGGCTACACCTTC
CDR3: CASSEGIRGNYGYTF

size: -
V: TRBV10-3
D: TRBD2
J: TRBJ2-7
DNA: TGTGCCATCAGTCCCAGACTAGCGGCAAGCTCCTACGAGCAGTACTTC
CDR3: CAISPRLAASSYEQYF

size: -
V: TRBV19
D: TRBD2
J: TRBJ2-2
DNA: TGTGCCAGTAGTACACCGGGACTAGGGGCCCACACCGGGGAGCTGTTTTTT
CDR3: CASSTPGLGAHTGELFF

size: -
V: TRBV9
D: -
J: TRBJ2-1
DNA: TGTGCCAGCAGCGTAGTTCTCGCGAGCTCCTACAATGAGCAGTTCTTC
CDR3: CASSVVLASSYNEQFF

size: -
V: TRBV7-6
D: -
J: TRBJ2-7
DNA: TGTGCCAGCAGCTCCACAGGGTTCCACGAGCAGTACTTC
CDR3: CASSSTGFHEQYF

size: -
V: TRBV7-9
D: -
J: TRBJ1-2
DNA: TGTGCCAGCAGCTTACGAGGCTATGGCTACACCTTC
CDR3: CASSLRGYGYTF

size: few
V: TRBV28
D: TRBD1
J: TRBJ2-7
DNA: TGTGCCAGCCGGGACAGGGGGCGTTACGAGCAGTACTTC
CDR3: CASRDRGRYEQYF